The 18 T cell receptor beta chains below all came from one sample that was sequenced in a study of cytomegalovirus exposure and HLA in healthy donors. Generated by immunoSEQ multiplex PCR, the TCRdb table keeps only in-frame clones and is missing some. The data hold about 98,000 clones, with over 75% observed a single time. The sequenced sample consisted of PBMCs. These receptors were obtained from a young man in good health and CMV-seropositive.

There are a few counts of this clone. This chain uses TRBV7-8 with TRBJ1-1; TRBD1 might be the D (6 bases). Per germline, CDR1 SGHVS and CDR2 FQNEAQ. This CDR3 contains 15 residues. Trimming took off 0 bases at V and 5 bases at J, with 13 bases between the two ends. Here the CDR3 DNA reads TGTGCCAGCAGCTTAGCGTTACAGGGCGTGACTGAAGCTTTCTTT. It translates to CASSLALQGVTEAFF.

This sequence joins TRBV5-6 and TRBJ2-7; 9 nucleotides line up with TRBD1. The CDR3 runs 14 residues. With V trimmed by 0 bases and J by 5 bases, 3 bases remained unmatched. Germline lookup yields CDR1 SGHDT and CDR2 YYEEEE. CDR3 amino acids: CASSLEWTGDEQYF. CDR3 nucleotide sequence: TGTGCCAGCAGCTTGGAATGGACAGGGGACGAGCAGTACTTC.

This sequence joins TRBV2 and TRBJ2-5; no clear D gene. V was trimmed by 7 bases and J by 5 bases, leaving 8 bases between them. CDR1 is SNHLY and CDR2 is FYNNEI in the germline V gene. The CDR3 runs 11 residues. This CDR3 reads CASTAEETQYF. The CDR3 coding sequence is TGTGCCAGCACCGCCGAGGAGACCCAGTACTTC.

This chain uses TRBV4-3 with TRBJ2-5, with D possibly matching TRBD1 (5 bases). Trimming left V 1 base short and J 5 bases short, with 11 bases between. CDR3 size: 14 residues. CDR1 and CDR2 (germline): LGHNA, YSLEER. Here the CDR3 reads CASSQVQGFETQYF. CDR3 coding DNA: TGCGCCAGCAGCCAAGTTCAGGGTTTTGAGACCCAGTACTTC.

V usage is TRBV5-6 and J usage is TRBJ2-5; a weak D match, TRBD2 (6 bases). The CDR3 has 16 amino acids. CDR1 SGHDT and CDR2 YYEEEE come from the germline V gene. The V end lost 2 bases, the J end lost 0 bases, and 14 bases lay between the germline ends. CDR3 bases: TGTGCCAGCAGCTTCACAGCGGGCGAGTACCAAGAGACCCAGTACTTC. Translating gives CASSFTAGEYQETQYF. Supplemented by reference TRBV5-6 and TRBJ2-5, the full variable domain reads DAGVTQSPTHLIKTRGQQVTLRCSPKSGHDTVSWYQQALGQGPQFIFQYYEEEERQRGNFPDRFSGHQFPNYSSELNVNALLLGDSALYLCASSFTAGEYQETQYFGPGTRLLVL.

The J gene is TRBJ2-7, the V gene TRBV18; 10 nucleotides match TRBD1. Germline V CDR1 and CDR2: KGHSH, LQKENI. This CDR3 comprises 15 residues. Germline trimming cut 1 base from V and 3 bases from J; bases unmatched to any gene: 3. The CDR3 spells CASSPRQGARYEQYF. Written as DNA, the CDR3 is TGTGCCAGCTCACCACGACAGGGGGCGCGCTACGAGCAGTACTTC.

This chain uses TRBV5-1 with TRBJ1-2; the D gene is possibly TRBD1 (5 bases). The V end lost 0 bases, the J end lost 5 bases, and 14 bases lay between the germline ends. This CDR3 spans 15 amino acids. Per the germline V gene, CDR1 is SGHRS and CDR2 is YFSETQ. The CDR3 bases are TGCGCCAGCAGCTTGGTACCAGCGGGGGAATATGGCTACACCTTC. Its protein is CASSLVPAGEYGYTF.

In its sample, this clone was seen many times. The genes are TRBV2 and TRBJ2-1; 9 bases are shared with TRBD2. V was clipped by 2 bases and J by 8 bases; unmatched bases: 16. In germline, CDR1 is SNHLY, CDR2 FYNNEI. CDR3 size: 18 residues. CDR3 region: CASSESGAGGTVFDEQFF. Written as DNA, the CDR3 is TGTGCCAGCAGTGAATCAGGTGCGGGAGGGACTGTTTTTGATGAGCAGTTCTTC.

Written as DNA, the CDR3 is TGTGCCACCAGCAGAGATGCAGCAGGTTTCGGGGGGGAAAAACTGTTTTTT. Translation: CATSRDAAGFGGEKLFF. The chain links TRBV15 to TRBJ1-4; D may be TRBD1 (5 bases). The CDR3 runs 17 residues. Germline V gene lookup returns CDR1 LNHNV and CDR2 YYDKDF (reference sequence). V dropped 0 bases and J dropped 8 bases, with 19 bases sitting between them.

This chain joins TRBV4-3 and TRBJ2-1, with 7 nucleotides matching TRBD1. CDR3 length: 15 residues. The V segment lost 4 bases and the J segment 5 bases; nucleotides outside the gene matches: 8. Looked up from germline, CDR1 is LGHNA and CDR2 is YSLEER. CDR3 sequence (DNA): TGCGCCAGCAGCCCGATTCTTGACAGGGACAATGAGCAGTTCTTC. This codes for CASSPILDRDNEQFF.

J is TRBJ2-5 and V is TRBV28; TRBD1 agrees at 7 bases. Per the germline V gene, CDR1 is MDHEN and CDR2 is SYDVKM. The junction had 10 bases not matched to a gene; V was cut back by 6 bases and J by 3 bases. This CDR3 is 15 amino acids long. The CDR3 DNA sequence: TGTGCCAGCAGCGACTACCGGGACAGCAAAGAGACCCAGTACTTC. Translation: CASSDYRDSKETQYF.

This chain connects TRBV19 to TRBJ2-5; D is unclear. CDR1 and CDR2 (germline): LNHDA, SQIVND (reference sequence). The CDR3 spans 13 residues. The V and J ends lost 1 base and 2 bases respectively, with 5 bases between them. CDR3 residues: CASSIGQQETQYF. The CDR3 DNA reads TGTGCCAGTAGTATAGGTCAGCAAGAGACCCAGTACTTC.

The rearrangement uses TRBV18 and TRBJ2-7, with 7 positions matching TRBD1. CDR1 KGHSH and CDR2 LQKENI come from the germline V gene. The CDR3 extends over 14 amino acids. The junction had 3 bases not matched to a gene; V was cut back by 3 bases and J by 1 base. The CDR3 DNA reads TGTGCCAGCTCACCTCCGACAGGGTCCTACGAGCAGTACTTC. Its translation: CASSPPTGSYEQYF.

This chain uses TRBV11-2 with TRBJ2-7; weak D call: TRBD1 (6 bases). V gave up 5 bases and J gave up 3 bases, with 14 bases separating them. CDR1 is SGHAT and CDR2 is FQNNGV in the germline V gene. The CDR3 totals 14 residues. The CDR3 protein is CASSATRTVYEQYF. The CDR3, as DNA: TGTGCCAGCAGCGCAACCCGGACAGTCTACGAGCAGTACTTC.

The chain uses TRBV19 and TRBJ1-6; D is perhaps TRBD1 (5 bases). The germline V and J ends were trimmed by 3 bases and 5 bases, with 11 bases remaining between them. The germline gives CDR1 LNHDA, CDR2 SQIVND (reference sequence). The CDR3 extends over 15 amino acids. This chain's CDR3 is CASSIAVGDNSPLHF. CDR3 DNA sequence: TGTGCCAGTAGTATTGCGGTAGGGGATAATTCACCCCTCCACTTT.

The V call is TRBV7-2, the J call TRBJ2-3; 7 bases map to TRBD2. Trimming cost V 7 bases and J 2 bases; bases outside gene matches: 6. In germline, CDR1 is SGHTA, CDR2 FQGNSA. The CDR3 covers 14 residues. The CDR3 loop is CASTPSGNTDTQYF. As DNA, the CDR3 is TGTGCCAGCACACCTAGCGGAAACACAGATACGCAGTATTTT.

This sequence joins TRBV5-1 and TRBJ2-7, with 10 bases aligning to TRBD2. Unmatched junction bases numbered 7, after V lost 4 bases and J lost 0 bases. This CDR3 spans 16 amino acids. Looked up from germline, CDR1 is SGHRS and CDR2 is YFSETQ. The CDR3 DNA follows: TGCGCCAGCAGCAAAATACTAGCGGGGAGCTCCTACGAGCAGTACTTC. Translated, it gives CASSKILAGSSYEQYF.

In the case of this clone: An end of the junction differs from the germline gene, which may be a read error. The chain is built from TRBV6-6 and TRBJ2-5, with D unclear. The end of the DNA fits TRBJ2-7 better, so the J call may be wrong. Germline assignment: CDR1 MNHNY and CDR2 SVGAGI (reference sequence). The CDR3 runs 13 residues. The CDR3 bases are TGTGCCAGCAGTTACTACCTCTCCCACGAGCAGTACTTC. Translated, it gives CASSYYLSHEQYF.